This is a list of T cell receptor beta chains from one sample in a study of T cell responses to AZD1222 COVID-19 vaccine. Sequenced by immunoSEQ multiplex PCR; TCRdb stores in-frame clones only, minus some. The table shows about 150,000 clones, with approximately 85% occurring only once. Specimen: peripheral blood, collected on day 0 of MenACWY control vaccination. The receptors were sampled from an adult in good health. Each CDR3 is given with its conserved first and last residue. A D gene is named only where the DNA matches it firmly. Where a row states a size, it is once, few, many or the class of an expanded clone; other rows omit it.

size	V	D	J	CDR3	DNA
NA	TRBV30	NA	TRBJ1-5	CAWTPDSNQPQHF	TGTGCCTGGACACCTGATAGCAATCAGCCCCAGCATTTT
NA	TRBV3-1/TRBV3-2	TRBD1	TRBJ1-2	CASSQDLGQGAHGYTF	TGTGCCAGCAGCCAAGATCTGGGGCAGGGGGCACATGGCTACACCTTC
NA	TRBV5-1	NA	TRBJ2-3	CASSLSRAGLTDTQYF	TGCGCCAGCAGCCTTTCACGGGCGGGGCTCACAGATACGCAGTATTTT
NA	TRBV27	TRBD1	TRBJ2-3	CASSTRGLRADTQYF	TGTGCCAGCAGCACCAGGGGGCTGAGGGCAGATACGCAGTATTTT
many	TRBV7-8	NA	TRBJ1-2	CASSLRRDPANYGYTF	TGTGCCAGCAGCCTCCGGAGGGACCCCGCTAACTATGGCTACACCTTC
NA	TRBV7-3	NA	TRBJ2-2	CASSLRGALTGELFF	TGTGCCAGCAGCTTACGGGGGGCCCTCACCGGGGAGCTGTTTTTT
NA	TRBV10-2	TRBD1	TRBJ1-2	CASSESWGQDPTNYGYTF	TGCGCCAGCAGTGAGTCCTGGGGACAGGATCCCACTAACTATGGCTACACCTTC
once	TRBV3-1/TRBV3-2	TRBD1	TRBJ1-1	CASSQAAGGSEAFF	TGTGCCAGCAGCCAAGCGGCAGGGGGCTCTGAAGCTTTCTTT
NA	TRBV27	TRBD1	TRBJ1-6	CASTDRVASPLHF	TGTGCCAGCACCGACAGGGTGGCTTCACCCCTCCACTTT
NA	TRBV5-6	TRBD1	TRBJ1-2	CASSQLGQGYGYTF	TGTGCCAGCAGCCAGCTGGGACAGGGGTATGGCTACACCTTC
NA	TRBV30	NA	TRBJ2-3	CAWSAIGGADTQYF	TGTGCCTGGAGTGCGATCGGCGGGGCAGATACGCAGTATTTT
NA	TRBV25-1	NA	TRBJ1-6	CASSEFAGQTTLHF	TGTGCCAGCAGTGAATTTGCGGGCCAGACGACCCTCCACTTT
once	TRBV29-1	NA	TRBJ1-2	CSVGQRRGYTF	TGCAGCGTTGGCCAGCGAAGGGGCTACACCTTC
NA	TRBV6-5	NA	TRBJ1-4	CASREGMKNEKLFF	TGTGCCAGCAGGGAGGGGATGAAAAATGAAAAACTGTTTTTT
NA	TRBV12-2	NA	TRBJ2-3	CASRSRDRLGADTQYF	TGTGCAAGTCGCTCCCGCGACAGGCTAGGTGCAGATACGCAGTATTTT
NA	TRBV27	TRBD1	TRBJ1-2	CASSQTGANYGYTF	TGTGCCAGCAGCCAGACAGGGGCTAACTATGGCTACACCTTC